This is a list of T cell receptor beta chains from one sample in a study of CD8 T cells in ankylosing spondylitis. TCRdb fed the 5' RACE reads into MiXCR, producing one record per CDR3 protein. Of about 220,000 distinct CDR3 sequences listed, just under 7.5% are singletons. Source material: blood, either unsorted or a sorted T cell fraction (not recorded which). The source is a male donor with ankylosing spondylitis. CDR3s include the opening cysteine and the closing phenylalanine or tryptophan. Each record gives: V gene, J gene, D gene, clone size, CDR3 protein, CDR3 DNA. A D gene is named only where the DNA matches it firmly. Not all rows give a size; the values are once, few, many and, for expanded clones, a class.

V: TRBV9; J: TRBJ2-7; D: TRBD1; size: few; CDR3: CASSADRGWDEQYF; DNA: TGTGCCAGCAGCGCCGACAGGGGATGGGACGAGCAGTACTTC
V: TRBV29-1; J: TRBJ2-1; D: -; size: many; CDR3: CSAAVASNEQFF; DNA: TGCAGCGCGGCGGTGGCGAGCAATGAGCAGTTCTTC
V: TRBV4-1; J: TRBJ1-1; D: TRBD1; size: once; CDR3: CASSQSGQGNTEAFF; DNA: TGCGCCAGCAGCCAATCCGGACAGGGGAACACTGAAGCTTTCTTT
V: TRBV5-1; J: TRBJ2-7; D: TRBD1; size: few; CDR3: CASSPRQGAWEQYF; DNA: TGCGCCAGCAGCCCACGACAGGGGGCGTGGGAGCAGTACTTC
V: TRBV29-1; J: TRBJ2-7; D: -; size: many; CDR3: CSVRPLREQYF; DNA: TGCAGCGTTCGACCACTTCGGGAGCAGTACTTC
V: TRBV27; J: TRBJ1-5; D: -; size: many; CDR3: CASSLGRQHF; DNA: TGTGCCAGCAGTTTGGGACGGCAGCATTTT
V: TRBV20-1; J: TRBJ2-1; D: TRBD1; size: -; CDR3: CSAALQGNEQFF; DNA: TGCAGTGCTGCCCTACAGGGGAATGAGCAGTTCTTC
V: TRBV9; J: TRBJ2-7; D: -; size: few; CDR3: CASSAGTVWGDEQYF; DNA: TGTGCCAGCAGCGCAGGGACCGTCTGGGGGGACGAGCAGTACTTC
V: TRBV5-5; J: TRBJ2-3; D: -; size: many; CDR3: CASSLADGGDTQYF; DNA: TGTGCCAGCAGCTTGGCCGATGGGGGGGATACGCAGTATTTT
V: TRBV7-2; J: TRBJ1-3; D: -; size: -; CDR3: CASSLETEGLGNTIYF; DNA: TGTGCCAGCAGCTTGGAGACAGAAGGTCTTGGAAACACCATATATTTT
V: TRBV13; J: TRBJ1-1; D: -; size: many; CDR3: CASSLEGVNTEAFF; DNA: TGTGCCAGCTCATTGGAGGGGGTGAACACTGAAGCTTTCTTT
V: TRBV6-4; J: TRBJ2-2; D: -; size: many; CDR3: CASSPTDSYPGELFF; DNA: TGTGCCAGCAGTCCAACGGACAGTTACCCCGGGGAGCTGTTTTTT
V: TRBV7-9; J: TRBJ1-1; D: -; size: many; CDR3: CASSPGTEAFF; DNA: TGTGCCAGCAGCCCAGGAACTGAAGCTTTCTTT
V: TRBV28; J: TRBJ2-4; D: -; size: many; CDR3: CASSSSLAKNIQYF; DNA: TGTGCCAGCAGTTCTAGTTTAGCCAAAAACATTCAGTACTTC
V: TRBV5-1; J: TRBJ2-7; D: -; size: -; CDR3: CASSLFSNEQYF; DNA: TGCGCCAGCAGCTTGTTCTCGAACGAGCAGTACTTC
V: TRBV27; J: TRBJ1-2; D: -; size: -; CDR3: CASSPGRTYGYTF; DNA: TGTGCCAGCAGTCCGGGACGGACCTATGGCTACACCTTC
V: TRBV18; J: TRBJ1-1; D: -; size: many; CDR3: CASPRTGINTEAFF; DNA: TGTGCCAGCCCGAGAACAGGGATTAACACTGAAGCTTTCTTT
V: TRBV6-1; J: TRBJ2-7; D: -; size: many; CDR3: CASSEIGSGYEQYF; DNA: TGTGCCAGCAGTGAAATCGGGTCAGGCTACGAGCAGTACTTC
V: TRBV27; J: TRBJ1-1; D: -; size: many; CDR3: CASSLVGVNTEAFF; DNA: TGTGCCAGCAGCCTAGTGGGAGTGAACACTGAAGCTTTCTTT
V: TRBV4-3; J: TRBJ1-2; D: -; size: -; CDR3: CASSQVALGTGYYGYTF; DNA: TGCGCCAGCAGCCAAGTTGCCCTCGGGACGGGGTACTATGGCTACACCTTC
V: TRBV11-2; J: TRBJ1-1; D: -; size: few; CDR3: CASSLVGGLRTEAFF; DNA: TGTGCCAGCAGCCTGGTGGGGGGGCTGAGGACCGAAGCTTTCTTT
V: TRBV11-2; J: TRBJ2-6; D: -; size: many; CDR3: CASGPGYGANVLTF; DNA: TGTGCCAGCGGTCCAGGGTATGGGGCCAACGTCCTGACTTTC
V: TRBV15; J: TRBJ2-7; D: TRBD2; size: -; CDR3: CATSLRREGPEQYF; DNA: TGTGCCACCAGCCTAAGGCGGGAGGGCCCCGAGCAGTACTTC
V: TRBV20-1; J: TRBJ2-7; D: TRBD1; size: few; CDR3: CSARVTTGIPYEQYF; DNA: TGCAGTGCTAGAGTGACGACAGGGATCCCCTACGAGCAGTACTTC
V: TRBV5-1; J: TRBJ2-7; D: TRBD1; size: many; CDR3: CASSSGTGPYEQYF; DNA: TGCGCCAGCTCCTCCGGGACAGGTCCCTACGAGCAGTACTTC
V: TRBV27; J: TRBJ1-5; D: -; size: -; CDR3: CASSSGQTNQPQHF; DNA: TGTGCCAGCAGTTCCGGACAGACCAATCAGCCCCAGCATTTT
V: TRBV7-2; J: TRBJ2-3; D: -; size: many; CDR3: CASSLLTGDTQYF; DNA: TGTGCCAGCAGCCTCCTGACGGGAGATACGCAGTATTTT
V: TRBV20-1; J: TRBJ1-1; D: -; size: many; CDR3: CSALQGNTEAFF; DNA: TGCAGTGCCTTACAGGGAAACACTGAAGCTTTCTTT
V: TRBV4-3; J: TRBJ2-6; D: TRBD1; size: -; CDR3: CASSQDRVAGANVLTF; DNA: TGCGCCAGCAGCCAGGACAGGGTAGCTGGGGCCAACGTCCTGACTTTC